This TCR beta chain originates from a study of cytomegalovirus exposure and HLA in healthy donors. PCR involved 60 Vbeta and 13 Jbeta primers. Data came from immunoSEQ multiplex PCR; TCRdb stores just in-frame clones and leaves some out. The sample includes 100,000 to 150,000 clones, about 72% of them seen just once. The V gene end was trimmed by 5 bases and the J gene end by 4 bases; junction bases not matched to a gene: 8. This CDR3 region has 14 residues. Per the germline V gene, CDR1 is LNHDA and CDR2 is SQIVND (reference sequence). The genes are TRBV19 and TRBJ2-7; TRBD1 aligns across 7 bases. The sequenced sample consisted of PBMCs. The sequence came from a middle-aged man in good health and CMV-seropositive. This CDR3 is CASSSLGTVYEQYF. The DNA for the CDR3 is TGTGCCAGTAGTTCCCTAGGGACAGTTTACGAGCAGTACTTC.